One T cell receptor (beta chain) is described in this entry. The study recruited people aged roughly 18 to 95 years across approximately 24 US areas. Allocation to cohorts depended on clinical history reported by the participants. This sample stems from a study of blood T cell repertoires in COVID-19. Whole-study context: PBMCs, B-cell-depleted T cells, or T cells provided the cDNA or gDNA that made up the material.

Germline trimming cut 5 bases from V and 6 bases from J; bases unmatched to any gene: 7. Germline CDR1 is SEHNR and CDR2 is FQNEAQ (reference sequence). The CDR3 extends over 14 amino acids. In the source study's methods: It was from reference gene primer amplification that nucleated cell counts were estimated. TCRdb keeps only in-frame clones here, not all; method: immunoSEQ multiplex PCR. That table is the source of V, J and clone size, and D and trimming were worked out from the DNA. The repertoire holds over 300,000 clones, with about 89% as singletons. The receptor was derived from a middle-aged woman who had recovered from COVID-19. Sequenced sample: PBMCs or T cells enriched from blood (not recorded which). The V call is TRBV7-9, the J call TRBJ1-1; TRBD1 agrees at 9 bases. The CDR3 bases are TGTGCCAGCAGCGCCCGGGACAGGGAGTCTGAAGCTTTCTTT. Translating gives CASSARDRESEAFF.